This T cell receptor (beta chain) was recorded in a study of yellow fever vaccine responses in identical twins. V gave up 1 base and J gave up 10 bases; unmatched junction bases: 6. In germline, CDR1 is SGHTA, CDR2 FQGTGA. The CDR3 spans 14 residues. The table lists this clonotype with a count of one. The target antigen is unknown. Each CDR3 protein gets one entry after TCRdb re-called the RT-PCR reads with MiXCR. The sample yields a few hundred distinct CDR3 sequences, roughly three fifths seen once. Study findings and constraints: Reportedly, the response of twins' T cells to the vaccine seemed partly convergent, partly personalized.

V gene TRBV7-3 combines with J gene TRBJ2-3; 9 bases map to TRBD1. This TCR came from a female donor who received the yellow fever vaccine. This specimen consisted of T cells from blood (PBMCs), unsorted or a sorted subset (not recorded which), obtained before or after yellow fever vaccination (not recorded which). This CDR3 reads CASSLRQGDSAQYF. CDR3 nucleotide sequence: TGTGCCAGCAGCTTAAGACAGGGGGATTCGGCGCAGTATTTT.